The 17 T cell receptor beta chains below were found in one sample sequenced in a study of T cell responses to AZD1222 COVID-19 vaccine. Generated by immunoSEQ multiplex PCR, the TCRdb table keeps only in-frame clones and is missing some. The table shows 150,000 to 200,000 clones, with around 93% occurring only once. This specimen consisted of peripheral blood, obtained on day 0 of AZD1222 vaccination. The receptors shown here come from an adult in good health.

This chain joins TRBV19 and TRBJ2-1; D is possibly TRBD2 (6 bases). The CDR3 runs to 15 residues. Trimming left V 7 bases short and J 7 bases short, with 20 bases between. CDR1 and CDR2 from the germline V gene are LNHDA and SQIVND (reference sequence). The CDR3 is CASTPGTRPKNEQFF. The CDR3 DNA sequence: TGTGCCAGTACCCCTGGGACTCGCCCCAAGAATGAGCAGTTCTTC. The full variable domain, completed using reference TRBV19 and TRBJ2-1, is DGGITQSPKYLFRKEGQNVTLSCEQNLNHDAMYWYRQDPGQGLRLIYYSQIVNDFQKGDIAEGYSVSREKKESFPLTVTSAQKNPTAFYLCASTPGTRPKNEQFFGPGTRLTVL.

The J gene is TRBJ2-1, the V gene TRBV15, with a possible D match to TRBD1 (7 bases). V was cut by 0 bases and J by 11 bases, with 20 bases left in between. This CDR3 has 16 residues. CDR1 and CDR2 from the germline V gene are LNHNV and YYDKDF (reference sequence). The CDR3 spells CATSRDRGRTGQKQFF. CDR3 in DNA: TGTGCCACCAGCAGAGATCGGGGGCGGACAGGCCAAAAGCAGTTCTTC.

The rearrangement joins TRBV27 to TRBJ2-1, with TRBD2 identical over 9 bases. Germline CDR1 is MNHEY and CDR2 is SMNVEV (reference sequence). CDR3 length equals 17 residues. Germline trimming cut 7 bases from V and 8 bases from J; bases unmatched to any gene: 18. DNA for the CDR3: TGTGCCAGCAAAAACAATGGGCTAGCGGGAAGCGGCTATGAGCAGTTCTTC. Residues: CASKNNGLAGSGYEQFF.

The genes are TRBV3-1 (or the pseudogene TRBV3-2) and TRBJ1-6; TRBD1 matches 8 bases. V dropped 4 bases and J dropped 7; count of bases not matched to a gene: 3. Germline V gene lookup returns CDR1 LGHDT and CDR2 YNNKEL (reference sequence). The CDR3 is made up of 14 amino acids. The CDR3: CASSRGQGNSPLHF. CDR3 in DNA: TGTGCCAGCAGCCGAGGACAGGGCAATTCACCCCTCCACTTT.

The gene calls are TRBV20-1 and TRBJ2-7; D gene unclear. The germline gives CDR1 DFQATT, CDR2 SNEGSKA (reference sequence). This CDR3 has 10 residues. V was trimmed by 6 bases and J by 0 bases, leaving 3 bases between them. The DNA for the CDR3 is TGCAGTGCGCCCTCCTACGAGCAGTACTTC. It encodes CSAPSYEQYF.

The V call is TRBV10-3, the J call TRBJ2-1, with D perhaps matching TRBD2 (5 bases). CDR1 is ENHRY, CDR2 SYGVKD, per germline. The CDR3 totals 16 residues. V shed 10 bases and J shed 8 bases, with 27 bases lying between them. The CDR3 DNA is TGTGCCACCCGACGGCTTGAGGGTTCCAACGCATATGAGCAGTTCTTC. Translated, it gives CATRRLEGSNAYEQFF.

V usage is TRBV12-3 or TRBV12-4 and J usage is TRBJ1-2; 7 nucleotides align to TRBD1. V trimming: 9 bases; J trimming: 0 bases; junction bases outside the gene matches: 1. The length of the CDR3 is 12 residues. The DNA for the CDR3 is TGTGCCAGTAGGGGGCCTAACTATGGCTACACCTTC. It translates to CASRGPNYGYTF.

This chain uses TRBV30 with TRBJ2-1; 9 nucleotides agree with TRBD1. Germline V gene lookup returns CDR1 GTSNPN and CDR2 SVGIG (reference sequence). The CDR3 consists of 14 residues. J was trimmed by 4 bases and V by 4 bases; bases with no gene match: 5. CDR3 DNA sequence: TGTGCCTGGATGTACAGGGGGCTGTACAATGAGCAGTTCTTC. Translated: CAWMYRGLYNEQFF.

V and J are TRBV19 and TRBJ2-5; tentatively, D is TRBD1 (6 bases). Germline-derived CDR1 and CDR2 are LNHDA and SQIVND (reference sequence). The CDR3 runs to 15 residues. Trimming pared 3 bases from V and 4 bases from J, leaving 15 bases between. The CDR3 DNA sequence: TGTGCCAGTAGTATCAGCGCAGGGGATGGAGAGACCCAGTACTTC. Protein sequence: CASSISAGDGETQYF.

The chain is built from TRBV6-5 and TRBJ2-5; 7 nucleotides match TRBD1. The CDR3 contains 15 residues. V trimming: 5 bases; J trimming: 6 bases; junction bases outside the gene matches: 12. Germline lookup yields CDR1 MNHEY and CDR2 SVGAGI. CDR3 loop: CASSPRRTGEKTQYF. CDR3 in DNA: TGTGCCAGCAGTCCCCGACGAACAGGGGAGAAGACCCAGTACTTC.

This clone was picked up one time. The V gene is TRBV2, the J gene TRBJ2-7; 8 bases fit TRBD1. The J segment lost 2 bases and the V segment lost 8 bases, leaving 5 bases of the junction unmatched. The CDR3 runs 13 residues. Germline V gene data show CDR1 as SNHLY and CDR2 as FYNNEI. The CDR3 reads CASVGQGPYEQYF. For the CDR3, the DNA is TGTGCCAGCGTTGGACAGGGCCCCTACGAGCAGTACTTC.

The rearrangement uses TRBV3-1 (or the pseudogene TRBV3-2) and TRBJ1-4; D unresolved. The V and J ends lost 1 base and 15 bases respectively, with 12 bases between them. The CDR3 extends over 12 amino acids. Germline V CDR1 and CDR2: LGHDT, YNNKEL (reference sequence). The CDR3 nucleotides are TGTGCCAGCAGCCAAGTCGGTAGGAGGTTGTTTTTT. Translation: CASSQVGRRLFF.

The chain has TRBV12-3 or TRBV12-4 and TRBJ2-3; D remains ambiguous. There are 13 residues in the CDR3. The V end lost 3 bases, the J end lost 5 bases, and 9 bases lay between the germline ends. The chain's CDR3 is CASSFNPGDTQYF. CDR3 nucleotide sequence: TGTGCCAGCAGTTTTAATCCAGGAGATACGCAGTATTTT.

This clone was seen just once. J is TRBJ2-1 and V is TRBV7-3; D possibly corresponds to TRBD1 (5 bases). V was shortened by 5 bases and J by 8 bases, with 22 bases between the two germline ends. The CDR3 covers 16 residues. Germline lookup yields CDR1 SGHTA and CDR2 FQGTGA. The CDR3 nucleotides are TGTGCCAGCAGCCTCCAGGGTGTTTTGGGCCAGGATGAGCAGTTCTTC. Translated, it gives CASSLQGVLGQDEQFF.

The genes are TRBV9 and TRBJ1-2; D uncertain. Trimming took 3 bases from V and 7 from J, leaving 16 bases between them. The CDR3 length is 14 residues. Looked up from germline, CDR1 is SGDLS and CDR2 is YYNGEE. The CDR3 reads CASSATPEIFGYTF. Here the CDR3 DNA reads TGTGCCAGCAGCGCTACCCCGGAGATTTTTGGCTACACCTTC.

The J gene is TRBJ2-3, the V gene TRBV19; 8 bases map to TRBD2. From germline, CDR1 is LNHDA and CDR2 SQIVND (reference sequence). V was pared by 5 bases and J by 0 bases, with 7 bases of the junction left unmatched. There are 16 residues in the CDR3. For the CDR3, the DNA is TGTGCCAGTAGTCGACGAGCGGGAGCTAGCACAGATACGCAGTATTTT. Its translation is CASSRRAGASTDTQYF.

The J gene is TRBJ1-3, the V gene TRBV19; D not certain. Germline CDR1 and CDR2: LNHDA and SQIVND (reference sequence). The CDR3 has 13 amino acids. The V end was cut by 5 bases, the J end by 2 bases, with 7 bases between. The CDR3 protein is CASSAGAGNTIYF. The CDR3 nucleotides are TGTGCCAGTAGTGCCGGGGCTGGAAACACCATATATTTT.